Reported below is one T cell receptor beta chain. Antigen specificity is unknown. This specimen belongs to a study of STAT3 mutations in large granular lymphocyte leukemia. Profiled with immunoSEQ multiplex PCR; TCRdb holds only in-frame clones, not every one. The sample lists under 2,500 clones, 60% to 70% seen once, with approximately 87% in the top ten. This CDR3 region has 12 residues. The V gene's germline CDR1 is SGHNT and CDR2 YYREEE (reference sequence). V gave up 4 bases and J gave up 4 bases, with 7 bases separating them. Points from the study as a whole: Clonal expansion was inferred from samples taken at other timepoints. In T-cell large granular lymphocyte leukemia, about half of patients showed multiple immunodominant subclonotypes. After therapy, about 35% of the 18 patients switched clonotypes, all new clones STAT3 wild type.

The sample was peripheral blood mononuclear cells. This sequence joins TRBV5-4 and TRBJ2-3, with D hard to call. This receptor was identified in a woman between 45 and 60 years old with T-cell large granular lymphocyte leukemia. Some clones in this sample may be carry-over from other donors' samples. The CDR3 sequence is CASSASSDTQYF. CDR3 nucleotide sequence: TGTGCCAGCAGCGCGAGCTCAGATACGCAGTATTTT.